These T cell receptor beta chains were read from a single sample in a study of blood T cells in healthy people across ages. TCRdb reanalysed the 5' RACE reads using MiXCR and keeps one entry per CDR3 protein. The data show 1.2 million to 1.5 million distinct CDR3 sequences, 42% seen once. The source material was blood. These receptors were collected from a woman aged 18-35 years in good health. Both conserved end residues are part of each CDR3. The order of the fields is J gene, V gene, clone size, D gene, CDR3 DNA, CDR3 protein. A D gene is named only where the DNA matches it firmly. Rows may omit the clone size; those that give it use once, few, many or a size class.

J gene: TRBJ2-5; V gene: TRBV12-3/TRBV12-4; clone size: NA; D gene: TRBD2; CDR3 DNA: TGTGCCAGCAGTCTGACTAGCCCGGGAGTTCAGACCCAGTACTTC; CDR3 protein: CASSLTSPGVQTQYF
J gene: TRBJ2-6; V gene: TRBV5-5; clone size: few; D gene: NA; CDR3 DNA: TGTGCCAGCAGGCTGGGCTCTGGGGCCAACGTCCTGACTTTC; CDR3 protein: CASRLGSGANVLTF
J gene: TRBJ1-2; V gene: TRBV27; clone size: NA; D gene: NA; CDR3 DNA: TGTGCCAGCAGTTCACGCCCCGACAGCCATGGCTACACCTTC; CDR3 protein: CASSSRPDSHGYTF
J gene: TRBJ2-2; V gene: TRBV20-1; clone size: few; D gene: NA; CDR3 DNA: TGCAGTGCCAAGCCGGGACGAGTCACCGGGGAGCTGTTTTTT; CDR3 protein: CSAKPGRVTGELFF
J gene: TRBJ2-7; V gene: TRBV6-1; clone size: few; D gene: TRBD1; CDR3 DNA: TGTGCCAGCAGTCACAGGGGGGACAATGAGCAGTACTTC; CDR3 protein: CASSHRGDNEQYF
J gene: TRBJ1-6; V gene: TRBV28; clone size: few; D gene: TRBD1; CDR3 DNA: TGTGCCAGCAGTTTGACAGGGCTGGGGAATTCACCCCTCCACTTT; CDR3 protein: CASSLTGLGNSPLHF
J gene: TRBJ1-4; V gene: TRBV9; clone size: NA; D gene: NA; CDR3 DNA: TGTGCCAGCAGCGTAGCTCTGGGGGCCCAAGGGGAAAAACTGTTTTTT; CDR3 protein: CASSVALGAQGEKLFF
J gene: TRBJ2-5; V gene: TRBV7-2; clone size: NA; D gene: NA; CDR3 DNA: TGTGCCAGCAGCCGAGGGGGTTACGAGACCCAGTACTTC; CDR3 protein: CASSRGGYETQYF
J gene: TRBJ2-3; V gene: TRBV12-3/TRBV12-4; clone size: NA; D gene: NA; CDR3 DNA: TGTGCCAGCAGGTTAGGGTCCCGCACAGATACGCAGTATTTT; CDR3 protein: CASRLGSRTDTQYF
J gene: TRBJ2-7; V gene: TRBV28; clone size: NA; D gene: TRBD1; CDR3 DNA: TGTGCCAGCAGGTACCCGGGACAGGAGGCCCACGAGCAGTACTTC; CDR3 protein: CASRYPGQEAHEQYF
J gene: TRBJ2-7; V gene: TRBV5-1; clone size: NA; D gene: TRBD1; CDR3 DNA: TGCGCCAGCAGCGGTTGGACAGGGGAGGGCGAGCAGTACTTC; CDR3 protein: CASSGWTGEGEQYF
J gene: TRBJ1-1; V gene: TRBV30; clone size: few; D gene: NA; CDR3 DNA: TGTGCCTGGAGTGGGCAGTTGAACACTGAAGCTTTCTTT; CDR3 protein: CAWSGQLNTEAFF
J gene: TRBJ1-6; V gene: TRBV27; clone size: NA; D gene: NA; CDR3 DNA: TGTGCCAGCAGTACTCGGACCGATTCACCCCTCCACTTT; CDR3 protein: CASSTRTDSPLHF
J gene: TRBJ1-5; V gene: TRBV20-1; clone size: NA; D gene: NA; CDR3 DNA: TGCAGTGCTAGAGATGGTCGAGGTAGCAATCAGCCCCAGCATTTT; CDR3 protein: CSARDGRGSNQPQHF
J gene: TRBJ2-1; V gene: TRBV29-1; clone size: NA; D gene: NA; CDR3 DNA: TGCAGCGTTCTCGTAGGGGAGACCCAGTTCTTC; CDR3 protein: CSVLVGETQFF
J gene: TRBJ2-3; V gene: TRBV6-1; clone size: NA; D gene: TRBD2; CDR3 DNA: TGTGCCAGCAGTGAAGCGGTAGGGCGGGGGGGCAGAGATACGCAGTATTTT; CDR3 protein: CASSEAVGRGGRDTQYF
J gene: TRBJ2-3; V gene: TRBV6-5; clone size: NA; D gene: NA; CDR3 DNA: TGTGCCAGCAGTCCCGGGGGTCACCGGGGTAGGGATACGCAGTATTTT; CDR3 protein: CASSPGGHRGRDTQYF
J gene: TRBJ2-3; V gene: TRBV6-5; clone size: NA; D gene: TRBD2; CDR3 DNA: TGTGCCAGCAGGGGGACTAGCGGGACAGGGGAAGATACGCAGTATTTT; CDR3 protein: CASRGTSGTGEDTQYF
J gene: TRBJ2-2; V gene: TRBV10-3; clone size: few; D gene: TRBD2; CDR3 DNA: TGTGCCATCAGCAGAAGAGCGCCGGGACTAGCGGACACCGGGGAGCTGTTTTTT; CDR3 protein: CAISRRAPGLADTGELFF
J gene: TRBJ1-6; V gene: TRBV20-1; clone size: NA; D gene: TRBD1; CDR3 DNA: TGCAGTGTTCCCGACAGGGGGCTGAGTAATTCACCCCTCCACTTT; CDR3 protein: CSVPDRGLSNSPLHF
J gene: TRBJ2-7; V gene: TRBV4-1; clone size: NA; D gene: NA; CDR3 DNA: TGCGCCAGCAGCGAGGGGGTCCGGGCCTACGAGCAGTACTTC; CDR3 protein: CASSEGVRAYEQYF
J gene: TRBJ1-2; V gene: TRBV27; clone size: NA; D gene: NA; CDR3 DNA: TGTGCCAGCAGTCCCCTTGCCGCGACAGATAACTATGGCTACACCTTC; CDR3 protein: CASSPLAATDNYGYTF
J gene: TRBJ1-2; V gene: TRBV12-3/TRBV12-4; clone size: NA; D gene: TRBD1; CDR3 DNA: TGTGCCAGCAGTTTTGGGGACAGACGCTATGGCTACACCTTC; CDR3 protein: CASSFGDRRYGYTF
J gene: TRBJ2-3; V gene: TRBV7-9; clone size: NA; D gene: TRBD2; CDR3 DNA: TGTGCCAGCAGCTCCCCCACACTAGCGGGACTATGGGGAGATACGCAGTATTTT; CDR3 protein: CASSSPTLAGLWGDTQYF
J gene: TRBJ2-5; V gene: TRBV6-2/TRBV6-3; clone size: NA; D gene: NA; CDR3 DNA: TGTGCCAGCAGTTACGGTTTAGGGAGAGAACAAGAGACCCAGTACTTC; CDR3 protein: CASSYGLGREQETQYF
J gene: TRBJ2-7; V gene: TRBV11-2; clone size: NA; D gene: NA; CDR3 DNA: TGTGCCAGCAGCCCTCCCGGGACCCTGCAGATCGAGCAGTACTTC; CDR3 protein: CASSPPGTLQIEQYF
J gene: TRBJ2-7; V gene: TRBV29-1; clone size: NA; D gene: NA; CDR3 DNA: TGCAGCGTTGAAACCAGCCGGGAAGACTCCTACGAGCAGTACTTC; CDR3 protein: CSVETSREDSYEQYF
J gene: TRBJ2-1; V gene: TRBV5-1; clone size: many; D gene: NA; CDR3 DNA: TGCGCCAGCGAGCAGGGCAATGAGCAGTTCTTC; CDR3 protein: CASEQGNEQFF
J gene: TRBJ2-7; V gene: TRBV7-6; clone size: NA; D gene: NA; CDR3 DNA: TGTGCCAGCAGCTTACAGGGGCCCTTCTACGAGCAGTACTTC; CDR3 protein: CASSLQGPFYEQYF
J gene: TRBJ1-2; V gene: TRBV7-3; clone size: NA; D gene: TRBD1; CDR3 DNA: TGTGCCAGCAGCCCGGGACAGGCTGGCTACACCTTC; CDR3 protein: CASSPGQAGYTF
J gene: TRBJ2-3; V gene: TRBV7-2; clone size: once; D gene: TRBD1; CDR3 DNA: TGTGCCAGCAGCCAGGGGGCTAGCCCCGTGGATACGCAGTATTTT; CDR3 protein: CASSQGASPVDTQYF
J gene: TRBJ1-1; V gene: TRBV20-1; clone size: NA; D gene: NA; CDR3 DNA: TGCAGTGCTAGAGAACGGGGGGGGACTGAAGCTTTCTTT; CDR3 protein: CSARERGGTEAFF
J gene: TRBJ1-1; V gene: TRBV11-2; clone size: NA; D gene: TRBD1; CDR3 DNA: TGTGCCAGCAGCCAGGGGGGGAGTTGGAACACTGAAGCTTTCTTT; CDR3 protein: CASSQGGSWNTEAFF
J gene: TRBJ2-7; V gene: TRBV12-3/TRBV12-4; clone size: few; D gene: NA; CDR3 DNA: TGTGCCAGCACCACCGCCGGTGACGAGCAGTACTTC; CDR3 protein: CASTTAGDEQYF
J gene: TRBJ2-5; V gene: TRBV10-3; clone size: few; D gene: TRBD1; CDR3 DNA: TGTGCCATCAGTCCCGGGACAGGGGAGACCCAGTACTTC; CDR3 protein: CAISPGTGETQYF
J gene: TRBJ2-1; V gene: TRBV2; clone size: NA; D gene: TRBD2; CDR3 DNA: TGTGCCAGCACCTTGGGACTAGCGGGGCCCGATGAGCAGTTCTTC; CDR3 protein: CASTLGLAGPDEQFF
J gene: TRBJ2-5; V gene: TRBV27; clone size: NA; D gene: NA; CDR3 DNA: TGTGCCAGCAGTTTTAGCCGAGTTGGGCAGTACTTC; CDR3 protein: CASSFSRVGQYF
J gene: TRBJ2-7; V gene: TRBV19; clone size: once; D gene: NA; CDR3 DNA: TGTGCCAGTAGTATGGGGGCGGCCTTTACCTACGAGCAGTACTTC; CDR3 protein: CASSMGAAFTYEQYF
J gene: TRBJ2-5; V gene: TRBV4-2; clone size: once; D gene: NA; CDR3 DNA: TGTGCCAGCAGCCAAGATAGAAGCAACCAAGAGACCCAGTACTTC; CDR3 protein: CASSQDRSNQETQYF
J gene: TRBJ2-7; V gene: TRBV20-1; clone size: NA; D gene: NA; CDR3 DNA: TGCAGTGCTAGAGATCTGGCATATTCCTACGAGCGGTACTTC; CDR3 protein: CSARDLAYSYERYF
J gene: TRBJ1-1; V gene: TRBV10-3; clone size: NA; D gene: TRBD1; CDR3 DNA: TGTGCCATTCTCGGTGGGACAGGGTTAACTGAAGCTTTCTTT; CDR3 protein: CAILGGTGLTEAFF
J gene: TRBJ1-2; V gene: TRBV3-1; clone size: NA; D gene: NA; CDR3 DNA: TGTGCCAGCAGCCTCTCGGGGGCCGAGCGTGGCTACACCTTC; CDR3 protein: CASSLSGAERGYTF